This TCR beta chain derives from a study of blood T cell repertoires in COVID-19. Study-level background: Italy, Spain and the United States were the sources of the convalescent and acute COVID-19 samples. T cells, B-cell-depleted T cells, or PBMCs provided the cDNA or gDNA that served as material.

The protocol was immunoSEQ multiplex PCR, while the TCRdb copy is restricted to in-frame clones and leaves out a portion. Of fewer than 350,000 clones in the sample, about 93% were seen once. Trimming shortened V by 0 bases and J by 2 bases, and 4 bases separated the two germline ends. This CDR3 has 13 residues. Germline V gene lookup returns CDR1 SGHNT and CDR2 YENEEA. The clonotype originates from a young woman with COVID-19, enrolled during active disease. The chain joins TRBV11-3 to TRBJ1-2, with no clear D. Sequenced input: peripheral blood. The CDR3 spells CASSLDTNYGYTF. The CDR3 nucleotides are TGTGCCAGCAGCTTAGATACAAACTATGGCTACACCTTC.